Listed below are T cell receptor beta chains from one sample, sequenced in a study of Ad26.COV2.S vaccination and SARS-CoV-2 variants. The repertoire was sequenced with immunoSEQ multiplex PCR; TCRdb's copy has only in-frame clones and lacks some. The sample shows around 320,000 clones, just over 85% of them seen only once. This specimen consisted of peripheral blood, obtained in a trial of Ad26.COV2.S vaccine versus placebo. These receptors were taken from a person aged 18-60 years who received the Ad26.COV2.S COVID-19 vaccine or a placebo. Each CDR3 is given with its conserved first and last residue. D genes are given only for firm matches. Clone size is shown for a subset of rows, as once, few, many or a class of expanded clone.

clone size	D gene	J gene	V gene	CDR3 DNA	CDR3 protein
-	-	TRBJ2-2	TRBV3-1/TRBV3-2	TGTGCCAGAACGGGGGGCGACGGGGAGCTGTTTTTT	CARTGGDGELFF
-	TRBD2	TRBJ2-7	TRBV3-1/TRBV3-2	TGTGCCAGCAGCCCGCGACCTAGCGGGGGATACGAGCAGTACTTC	CASSPRPSGGYEQYF
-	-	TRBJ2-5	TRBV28	TGTGCCAGCAGTTTATGGGGGAGCTCGGAGACCCAGTACTTC	CASSLWGSSETQYF
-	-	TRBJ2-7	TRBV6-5	TGTGCCAGCAGTTACACCGGGACGACCTCCTACGAGCAGTACTTC	CASSYTGTTSYEQYF
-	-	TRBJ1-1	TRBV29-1	TGCAGCGTTGAAGTTGGGGTGAACACTGAAGCTTTCTTT	CSVEVGVNTEAFF
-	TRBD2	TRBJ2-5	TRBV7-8	TGTGCCAGCAGCTTAGGACTAGCGGGGGGGCCGGGGACCCAGTACTTC	CASSLGLAGGPGTQYF
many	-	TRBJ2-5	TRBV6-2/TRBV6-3	TGTGCCAGCAGCGCCAGGGGCCCCCAAGAGACCCAGTACTTC	CASSARGPQETQYF
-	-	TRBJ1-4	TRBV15	TGTGCCACCAGCAGAGACAGGGGTAATGAAAAACTGTTTTTT	CATSRDRGNEKLFF
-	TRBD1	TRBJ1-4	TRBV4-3	TGCGCCAGCAGCTCCAGACAGGGGGCCGGGGAAAAACTGTTTTTT	CASSSRQGAGEKLFF
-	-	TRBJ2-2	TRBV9	TGTGCCAGCAGCCCCCGAGCGAACACCGGGGAGCTGTTTTTT	CASSPRANTGELFF
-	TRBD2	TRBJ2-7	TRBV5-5	TGTGCCAGCAGCTCCCCGGGACTAGCGACGATCTACGAGCAGTACTTC	CASSSPGLATIYEQYF
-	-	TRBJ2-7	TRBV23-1	TGCGCCAGCAGTCATGGAGAGGGGCAGTACTTC	CASSHGEGQYF
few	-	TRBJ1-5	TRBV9	TGTGCCAGCAGCGTGGGTTTGGATCAGCCCCAGCATTTT	CASSVGLDQPQHF
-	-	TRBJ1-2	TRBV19	TGTGCCAGTATTTCGGACGATAACTATGGCTACACCTTC	CASISDDNYGYTF
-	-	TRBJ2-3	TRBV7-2	TGTGCCAGCACCTGGGCGGGGACCCGGGATACGCAGTATTTT	CASTWAGTRDTQYF
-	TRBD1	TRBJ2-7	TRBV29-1	TGCAGCGTTTCTGGTCTGGGACAGGGAAACTACGAGCAGTACTTC	CSVSGLGQGNYEQYF
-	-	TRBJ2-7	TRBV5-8	TGTGCCAGCAGCCCCCGGCCCGGGGCGGACTACGAGCAGTACTTC	CASSPRPGADYEQYF
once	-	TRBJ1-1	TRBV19	TGTGCCAGTAGTATAGCCCAGGGGACTTCTGAAGCTTTCTTT	CASSIAQGTSEAFF
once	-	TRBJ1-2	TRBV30	TGTGCCTGGAGTGTAAAAGGAGCGGCCCCCGCGGACTATGGCTACACCTTC	CAWSVKGAAPADYGYTF
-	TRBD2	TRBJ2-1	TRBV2	TGTGCCAGCAGCCGAAGCGGGGGGCCCTACAATGAGCAGTTCTTC	CASSRSGGPYNEQFF
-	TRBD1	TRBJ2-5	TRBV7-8	TGTGCCAGCAGCAGGACAGGGTTGGGGGAGACCCAGTACTTC	CASSRTGLGETQYF
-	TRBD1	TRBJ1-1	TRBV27	TGTGCCAGCAGCCGCCTCACAGGGGTGAACACTGAAGCTTTCTTT	CASSRLTGVNTEAFF
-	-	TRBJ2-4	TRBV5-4	TGTGCCAGCAGCTTGGGGGGACCCCCAGCCAAAAACATTCAGTACTTC	CASSLGGPPAKNIQYF
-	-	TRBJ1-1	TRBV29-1	TGCAGCGTTTACAAATTCAGGGATATCACTGAAGCTTTCTTT	CSVYKFRDITEAFF
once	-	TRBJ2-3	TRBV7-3	TGTGCCAGCAGCCCCCGCCCGGAGAACACAGATACGCAGTATTTT	CASSPRPENTDTQYF
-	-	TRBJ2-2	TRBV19	TGTGCCAGTAGGCACAAATCAGGGGCCGGCGGGGAGCTGTTTTTT	CASRHKSGAGGELFF
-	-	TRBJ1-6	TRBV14	TGTGCCAGCAGCCAAGTCCGACTATTCAGGGACCTCTATAATTCACCCCTCCACTTT	CASSQVRLFRDLYNSPLHF
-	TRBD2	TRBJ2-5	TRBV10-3	TGTGCCATCAGCCGGGGGGGCCCTGGAGAGACCCAGTACTTC	CAISRGGPGETQYF
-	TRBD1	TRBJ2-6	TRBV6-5	TGTGCCAGCGGACAGGACTCTGGGGCCAACGTCCTGACTTTC	CASGQDSGANVLTF
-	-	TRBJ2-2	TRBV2	TGTGCCAGCAACCCGGTTTCAAATGGGGAGCTGTTTTTT	CASNPVSNGELFF
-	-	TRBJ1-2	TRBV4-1	TGCGCCAGCAGCCCCCGGGGCGGAAGCTATGGCTACACCTTC	CASSPRGGSYGYTF
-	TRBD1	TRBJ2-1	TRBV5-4	TGTGCCAGCAGCTGGGACAGGGGACAATACAATGAGCAGTTCTTC	CASSWDRGQYNEQFF
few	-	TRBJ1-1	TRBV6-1	TGTGCCAGCAGTGAAGCGGGAGACACTGAAGCTTTCTTT	CASSEAGDTEAFF
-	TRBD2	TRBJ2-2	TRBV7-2	TGTGCCAGCAGCTTAGTGGGACTAGCGGCGGGCGGGGAGCTGTTTTTT	CASSLVGLAAGGELFF
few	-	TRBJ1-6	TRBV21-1	TGTGCCAGCAGCATCCAAGGGAATCGACAGACGGGTCCCTCAATTCCCCATAATTCACCCCTCCACTTT	CASSIQGNRQTGPSIPHNSPLHF
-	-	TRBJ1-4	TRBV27	TGTGCCAGCAGTTTAATCCTCAGGGACAATGAAAAACTGTTTTTT	CASSLILRDNEKLFF
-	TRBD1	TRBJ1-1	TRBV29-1	TGCAGCGGCAGACAGGGGGCAGCTGAAGCTTTCTTT	CSGRQGAAEAFF
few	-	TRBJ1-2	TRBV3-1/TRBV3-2	TGTGCCAGCAGCGCACAGGGAATCCATGGCTACACCTTC	CASSAQGIHGYTF
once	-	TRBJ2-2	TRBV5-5	TGTGCCAGCAGCTATATGGCCGGCGGGGAGCTGTTTTTT	CASSYMAGGELFF
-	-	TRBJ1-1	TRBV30	TGTGCCTGGACTGGGGGGTTGGACACTGAAGCTTTCTTT	CAWTGGLDTEAFF
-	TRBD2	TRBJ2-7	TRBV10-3	TGTGCCATCAGTGAGATAACTAGCGGCGAGCAGTACTTC	CAISEITSGEQYF
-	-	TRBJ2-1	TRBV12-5	TGTGCTAGTGGTTTGGGGACTAAGGGAAGGCTGAATGAGCAGTTCTTC	CASGLGTKGRLNEQFF
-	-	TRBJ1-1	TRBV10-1	TGCGCCAGCAACAGTTGGCAGGACACTGAAGCTTTCTTT	CASNSWQDTEAFF
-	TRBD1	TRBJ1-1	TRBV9	TGTGCCAGCAGCGTAGGGATCGGGGGCGGACAGGGGTACACTGAAGCTTTCTTT	CASSVGIGGGQGYTEAFF
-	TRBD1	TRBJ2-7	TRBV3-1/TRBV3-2	TGTGCCAGCAGCCGAAGGGACAGGGTTGACGAGCAGTACTTC	CASSRRDRVDEQYF
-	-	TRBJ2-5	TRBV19	TGTGCCAGTAGTGGAGGAGGGGCCCAAGAGACCCAGTACTTC	CASSGGGAQETQYF
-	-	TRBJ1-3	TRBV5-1	TGCGCCAGCAGCTTGGCCGACCGGGTTACTGGAAACACCATATATTTT	CASSLADRVTGNTIYF
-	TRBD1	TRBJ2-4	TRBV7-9	TGTGCCAGCAGCCTAGGGGACAGGGGTGTCATTCAGTACTTC	CASSLGDRGVIQYF
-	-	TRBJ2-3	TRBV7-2	TGTGCCAGCAGCTCCCGGGACCAGGTCCATACGCAGTATTTT	CASSSRDQVHTQYF
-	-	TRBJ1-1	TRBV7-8	TGTGCCAGCAGCTCCCCGCTGGGGCTGGGAGCTTTCTTT	CASSSPLGLGAFF
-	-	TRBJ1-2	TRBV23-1	TGCGCCAGCAGTCAAGCCTACTACACCTTC	CASSQAYYTF
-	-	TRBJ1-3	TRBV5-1	TGCGCCAGCAGCCCGGATGGGATCCAGGGGGGAAACACCATATATTTT	CASSPDGIQGGNTIYF
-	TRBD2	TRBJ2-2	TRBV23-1	TGCGCCAGCAGTCAATGTCGTCCGGGGGGAAGAAATATTACCTCGATCACCGGGGAGCTGTTTTTT	CASSQCRPGGRNITSITGELFF
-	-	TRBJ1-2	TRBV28	TGTGCCAGCAGTCCCGGACAGAGTGTCTATGGCTACACCTTC	CASSPGQSVYGYTF
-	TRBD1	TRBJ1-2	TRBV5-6	TGTGCCAGCAGCACGGGACAGATGGCCCAGTATGGCTACACCTTC	CASSTGQMAQYGYTF
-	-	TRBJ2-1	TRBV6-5	TGTGCCAGCAAAGCGGTAGGAGGGGTCCATGAGCAGTTCTTC	CASKAVGGVHEQFF
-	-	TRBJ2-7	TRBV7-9	TGTGCCAGCAGCTGGGCGGGACAGACTTCCTACGAGCAGTACTTC	CASSWAGQTSYEQYF
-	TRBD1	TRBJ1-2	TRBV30	TGTGCCTGGAGTGTGGGACAGGGCGCCTATGGCTACACCTTC	CAWSVGQGAYGYTF
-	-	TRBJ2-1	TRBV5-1	TGCGCCAGCAGCTGGGGGGCGGCCTACAATGAGCAGTTCTTC	CASSWGAAYNEQFF